Each of the 8 T cell receptor beta chains below was sequenced from the same sample in a study of cytomegalovirus exposure and HLA in healthy donors. Clones were sequenced by immunoSEQ multiplex PCR, and TCRdb holds only the in-frame ones, with some missing. The table has around 350,000 clones, roughly 90% seen once. The sample was PBMCs. The receptors here all came from a woman between 18 and 29 years old in good health and CMV-seronegative.

The chain carries TRBV27 and TRBJ1-2; possible D gene TRBD1, 6 bases. Germline-derived CDR1 and CDR2 are MNHEY and SMNVEV (reference sequence). Trimming pared 3 bases from V and 3 bases from J, leaving 14 bases between. CDR3 length equals 15 residues. This CDR3 reads CASSFSGVSDYGYTF. CDR3 bases: TGTGCCAGCAGTTTCTCAGGGGTCTCGGACTATGGCTACACCTTC.

This chain uses TRBV6-5 with TRBJ2-5; 8 bases line up with TRBD1. The junction had 4 bases not matched to a gene; V was cut back by 8 bases and J by 2 bases. The CDR3 loop spans 13 amino acids. CDR1 and CDR2 (germline): MNHEY, SVGAGI. This CDR3 reads CASRDRRQETQYF. DNA of the CDR3: TGTGCCAGCCGGGACAGGCGACAAGAGACCCAGTACTTC.

The chain uses TRBV5-4 and TRBJ2-7; D is possibly TRBD1 (7 bases). Per the germline V gene, CDR1 is SGHNT and CDR2 is YYREEE (reference sequence). The V and J ends lost 4 bases and 1 base respectively, with 18 bases between them. The CDR3 covers 16 residues. CDR3 nucleotide sequence: TGTGCCAGCAGCCCGAGACCAGGGGGGACGTCCTACGAGCAGTACTTC. Residues: CASSPRPGGTSYEQYF.

In regard to this clone: The junction and the germline gene differ at one end; a read error may be behind it. CDR3 protein: CASSISRGTEAFF. CDR3 nucleotide sequence: TGTGCCAGCAGTATATCCAGGGGTACTGAAGCTTTCTTT. V gene TRBV27 combines with J gene TRBJ1-1; maybe TRBD1 (6 bases). The CDR3 is 13 residues long. Germline CDR1 is MNHEY and CDR2 is SMNVEV (reference sequence).

The genes are TRBV5-1 and TRBJ2-7; D may be TRBD2 (5 bases). Germline-derived CDR1 and CDR2 are SGHRS and YFSETQ. The CDR3 extends over 15 amino acids. The V end was cut by 5 bases, the J end by 3 bases, with 18 bases between. Here the CDR3 DNA reads TGCGCCAGCAGTTTGAGCGGAACCACCCTCTACGAGCAGTACTTC. This gives the protein CASSLSGTTLYEQYF. The full variable domain, completed using reference TRBV5-1 and TRBJ2-7, is KAGVTQTPRYLIKTRGQQVTLSCSPISGHRSVSWYQQTPGQGLQFLFEYFSETQRNKGNFPGRFSGRQFSNSRSEMNVSTLELGDSALYLCASSLSGTTLYEQYFGPGTRLTVT.

A word on this clone: In the same sample, other DNA sequences code for this CDR3. The CDR3 is CASSARQGPYEQYF. The CDR3 region has the DNA TGTGCCAGCTCAGCAAGACAGGGCCCCTACGAGCAGTACTTC. The V call is TRBV18, the J call TRBJ2-7; 7 bases agree with TRBD1. The germline gives CDR1 KGHSH, CDR2 LQKENI. V trimming: 5 bases; J trimming: 2 bases; junction bases outside the gene matches: 6. CDR3 length: 14 amino acids. Combining the CDR3 with reference TRBV18 and TRBJ2-7 gives the whole variable domain NAGVMQNPRHLVRRRGQEARLRCSPMKGHSHVYWYRQLPEEGLKFMVYLQKENIIDESGMPKERFSAEFPKEGPSILRIQQVVRGDSAAYFCASSARQGPYEQYFGPGTRLTVT.

This clone has just a few counts. The rearrangement joins TRBV27 to TRBJ2-1; D is unclear. In germline, CDR1 is MNHEY, CDR2 SMNVEV (reference sequence). V lost 5 bases and J 5 bases, leaving 10 bases between the germline ends. This CDR3 region has 13 residues. The CDR3 DNA follows: TGTGCCAGCAGTCCTAGGAACAACAATGAGCAGTTCTTC. This gives the protein CASSPRNNNEQFF.

The chain recombines TRBV6-1 with TRBJ2-7, with 9 nucleotides matching TRBD2. V lost 5 bases to trimming and J lost 7 bases; unmatched junction nucleotides: 9. Germline-derived CDR1 and CDR2 are MNHNS and SASEGT. The CDR3 consists of 14 residues. Here the CDR3 reads CASSQSGGSWEQYF. The CDR3 DNA follows: TGTGCCAGCAGTCAAAGCGGGGGGTCTTGGGAGCAGTACTTC.